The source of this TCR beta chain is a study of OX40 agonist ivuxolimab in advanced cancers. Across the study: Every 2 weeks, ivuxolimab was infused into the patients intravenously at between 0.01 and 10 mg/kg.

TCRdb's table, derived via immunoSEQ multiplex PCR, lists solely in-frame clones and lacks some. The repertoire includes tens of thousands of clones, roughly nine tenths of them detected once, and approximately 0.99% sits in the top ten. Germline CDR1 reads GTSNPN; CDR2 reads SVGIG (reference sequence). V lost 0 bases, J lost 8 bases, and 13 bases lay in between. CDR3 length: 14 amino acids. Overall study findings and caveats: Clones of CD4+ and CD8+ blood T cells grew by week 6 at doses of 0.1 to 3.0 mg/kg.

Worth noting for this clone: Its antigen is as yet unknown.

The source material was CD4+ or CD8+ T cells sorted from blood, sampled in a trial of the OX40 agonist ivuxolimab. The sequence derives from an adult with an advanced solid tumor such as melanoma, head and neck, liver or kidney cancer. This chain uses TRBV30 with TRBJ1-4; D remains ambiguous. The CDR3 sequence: CAWSVSGAGEKLFF. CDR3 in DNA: TGTGCCTGGAGTGTAAGCGGAGCGGGCGAAAAACTGTTTTTT.